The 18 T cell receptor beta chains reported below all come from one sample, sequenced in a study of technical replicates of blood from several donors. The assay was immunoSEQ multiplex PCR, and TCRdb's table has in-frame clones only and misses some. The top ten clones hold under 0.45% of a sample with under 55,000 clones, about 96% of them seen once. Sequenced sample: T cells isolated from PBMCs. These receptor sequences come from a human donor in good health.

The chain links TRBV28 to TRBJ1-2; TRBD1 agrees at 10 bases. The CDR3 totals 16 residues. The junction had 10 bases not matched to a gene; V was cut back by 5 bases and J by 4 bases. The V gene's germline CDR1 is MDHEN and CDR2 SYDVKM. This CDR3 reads CASSIGTGVVGYGYTF. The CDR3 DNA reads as TGTGCCAGCAGTATCGGGACAGGGGTGGTAGGCTATGGCTACACCTTC.

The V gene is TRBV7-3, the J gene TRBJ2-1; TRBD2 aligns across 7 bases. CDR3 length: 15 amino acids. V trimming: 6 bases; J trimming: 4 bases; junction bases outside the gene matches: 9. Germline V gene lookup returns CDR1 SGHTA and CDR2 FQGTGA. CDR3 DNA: TGTGCCAGCAGTCCCGTAGCGGGTCCTTACAATGAGCAGTTCTTC. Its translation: CASSPVAGPYNEQFF.

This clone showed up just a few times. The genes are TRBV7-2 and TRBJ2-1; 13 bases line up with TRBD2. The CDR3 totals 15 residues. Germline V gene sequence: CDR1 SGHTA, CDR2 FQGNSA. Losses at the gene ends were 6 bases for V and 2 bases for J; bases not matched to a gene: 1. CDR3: CASRTSGRAYNEQFF. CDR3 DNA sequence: TGTGCCAGCAGAACTAGCGGGAGGGCCTACAATGAGCAGTTCTTC.

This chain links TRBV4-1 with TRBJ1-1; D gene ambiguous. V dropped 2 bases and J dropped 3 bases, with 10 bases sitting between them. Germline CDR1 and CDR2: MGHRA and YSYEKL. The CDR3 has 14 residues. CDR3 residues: CASSQHSPDTEAFF. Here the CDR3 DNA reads TGCGCCAGCAGCCAACATTCGCCGGACACTGAAGCTTTCTTT.

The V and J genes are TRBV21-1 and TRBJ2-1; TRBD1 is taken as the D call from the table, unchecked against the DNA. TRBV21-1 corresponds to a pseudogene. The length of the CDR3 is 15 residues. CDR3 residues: CASSNDRGNGNEQFF. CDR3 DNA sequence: TGTGCCAGCAGCAACGACAGGGGAAATGGTAATGAGCAGTTCTTC.

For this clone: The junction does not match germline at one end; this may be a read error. The CDR3 spells CASTQEGQGDYGYTF. Here the CDR3 DNA reads TGTGCCAGCACCCAAGAGGGACAGGGGGACTATGGCTACACCTTC. The V call is TRBV4-2, the J call TRBJ1-2; TRBD1 matches 11 bases. CDR1 and CDR2 (germline): LGHNA, YNFKEQ. This CDR3 has 15 amino acids.

The CDR3 DNA sequence: TGTGCCAGCAGTCCCCTCGAGGGCGACGAGCAGTACTTC. This encodes CASSPLEGDEQYF. V usage is TRBV27 and J usage is TRBJ2-7, with D tentatively TRBD2 (5 bases). V was pared by 5 bases and J by 5 bases, with 13 bases between. The CDR3 consists of 13 residues. CDR1 MNHEY and CDR2 SMNVEV come from the germline V gene (reference sequence).

The CDR3 reads CASSLATYEQYF. The DNA for the CDR3 is TGTGCCAGCAGCTTAGCTACCTACGAGCAGTACTTC. The chain recombines TRBV5-6 with TRBJ2-7; D unclear. The CDR3 is 12 residues long. Germline CDR1 is SGHDT and CDR2 is YYEEEE. With 2 bases removed from V and 2 bases from J, the gap between germline ends came to 5 bases.

CDR3 bases: TGTGCCAGCAGCGTCGATAGCGAAGTCCTGTTTTTT. Its protein is CASSVDSEVLFF. The chain has TRBV9 and TRBJ2-2, with D perhaps TRBD2 (5 bases). Looked up from germline, CDR1 is SGDLS and CDR2 is YYNGEE. CDR3 length equals 12 residues. V was cut by 2 bases and J by 14 bases, with 13 bases left in between.

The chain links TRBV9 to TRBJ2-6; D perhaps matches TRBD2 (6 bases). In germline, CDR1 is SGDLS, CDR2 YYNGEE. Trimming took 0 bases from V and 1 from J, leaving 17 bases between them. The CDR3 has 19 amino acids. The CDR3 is CASSVGEGTYRSGANVLTF. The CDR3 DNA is TGTGCCAGCAGCGTAGGGGAAGGGACTTACCGATCTGGGGCCAACGTCCTGACTTTC.

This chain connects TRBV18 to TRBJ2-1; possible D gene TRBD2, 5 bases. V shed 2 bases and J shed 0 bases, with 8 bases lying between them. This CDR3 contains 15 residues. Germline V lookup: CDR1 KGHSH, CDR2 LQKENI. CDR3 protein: CASSPERNSYNEQFF. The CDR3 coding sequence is TGTGCCAGCTCACCAGAGCGGAACTCCTACAATGAGCAGTTCTTC.

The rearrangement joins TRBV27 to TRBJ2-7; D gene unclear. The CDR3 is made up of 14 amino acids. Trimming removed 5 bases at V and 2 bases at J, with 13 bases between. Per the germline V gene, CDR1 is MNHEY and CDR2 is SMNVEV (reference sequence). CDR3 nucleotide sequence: TGTGCCAGCAGTAAACCAGGAAACCCCTACGAGCAGTACTTC. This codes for CASSKPGNPYEQYF.

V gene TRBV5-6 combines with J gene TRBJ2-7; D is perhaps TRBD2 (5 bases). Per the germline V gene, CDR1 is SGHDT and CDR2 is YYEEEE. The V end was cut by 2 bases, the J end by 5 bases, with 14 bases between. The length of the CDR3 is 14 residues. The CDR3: CASSFPTSPDEQYF. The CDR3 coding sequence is TGTGCCAGCAGCTTCCCCACTAGTCCCGACGAGCAGTACTTC.

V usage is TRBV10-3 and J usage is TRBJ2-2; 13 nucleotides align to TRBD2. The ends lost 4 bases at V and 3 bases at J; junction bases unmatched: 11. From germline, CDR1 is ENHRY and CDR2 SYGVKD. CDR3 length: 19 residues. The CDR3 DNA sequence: TGTGCCATCAGTGCGTCCGGACTAGCGGGAGTTGACTACACCGGGGAGCTGTTTTTT. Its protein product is CAISASGLAGVDYTGELFF.

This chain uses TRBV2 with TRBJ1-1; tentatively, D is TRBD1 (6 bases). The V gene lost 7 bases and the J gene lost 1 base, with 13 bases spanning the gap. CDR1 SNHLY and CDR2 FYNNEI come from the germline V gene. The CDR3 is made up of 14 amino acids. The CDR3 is CASMKIQGNTEAFF. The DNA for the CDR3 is TGTGCCAGCATGAAAATACAGGGGAACACTGAAGCTTTCTTT.

The CDR3 sequence: CASRRGREQFF. The DNA of the CDR3 is TGTGCCAGCAGGCGGGGCCGTGAGCAGTTCTTC. J is TRBJ2-1 and V is TRBV28; D might be TRBD2 (6 bases). Trimming cost V 6 bases and J 9 bases, with 9 bases left between them. The germline gives CDR1 MDHEN, CDR2 SYDVKM. There are 11 residues in the CDR3.

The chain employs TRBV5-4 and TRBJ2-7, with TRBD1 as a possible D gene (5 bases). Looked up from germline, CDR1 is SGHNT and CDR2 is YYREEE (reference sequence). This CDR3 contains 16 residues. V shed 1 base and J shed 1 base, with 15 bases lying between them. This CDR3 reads CASSLTGQGISYEQYF. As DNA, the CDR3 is TGTGCCAGCAGCTTGACGGGTCAGGGAATATCCTACGAGCAGTACTTC.

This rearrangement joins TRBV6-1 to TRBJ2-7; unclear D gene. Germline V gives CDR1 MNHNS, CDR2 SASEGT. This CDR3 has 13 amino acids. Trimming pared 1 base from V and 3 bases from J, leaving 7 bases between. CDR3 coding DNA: TGTGCCAGCAGTGAAGGAAGCCACTACGAGCAGTACTTC. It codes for CASSEGSHYEQYF.